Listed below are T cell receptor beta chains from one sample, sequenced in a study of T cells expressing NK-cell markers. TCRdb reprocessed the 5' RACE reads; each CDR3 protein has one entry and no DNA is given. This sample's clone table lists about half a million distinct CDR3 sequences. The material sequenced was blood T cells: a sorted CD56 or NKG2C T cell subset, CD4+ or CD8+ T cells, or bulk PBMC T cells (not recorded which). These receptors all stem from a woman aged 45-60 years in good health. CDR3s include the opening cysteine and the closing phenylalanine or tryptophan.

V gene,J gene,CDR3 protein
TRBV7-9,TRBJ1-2,CASSFDGDYGYTF
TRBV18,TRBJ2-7,CASSQVWRGDSGDEQYF
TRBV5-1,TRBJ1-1,CASSRGWGSVNTEAFF
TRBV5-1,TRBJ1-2,CASSLVPTSLNYGYTF
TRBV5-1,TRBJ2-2,CASSIVWRHDTGELFF
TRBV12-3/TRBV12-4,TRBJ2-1,CASSPLRETDNEQFF
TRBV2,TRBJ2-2,CASLIGENTGELFF
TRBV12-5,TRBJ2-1,CASGLVGTAGTSAEQFF
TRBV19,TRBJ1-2,CASSPSTVGYGYTF
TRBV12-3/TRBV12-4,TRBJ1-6,CASSLRDLYNSPLHF
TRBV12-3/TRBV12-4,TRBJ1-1,CASSPLQGSGTEAFF
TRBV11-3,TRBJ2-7,CASSLTSGYTSYEQYF
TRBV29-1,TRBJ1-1,CSVPRPEREAFF
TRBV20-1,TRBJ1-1,CSASALRAGGRGMNTEAFF
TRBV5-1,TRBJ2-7,CASSLDRVYEQYF
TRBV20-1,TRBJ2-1,CSATFTKRNNEQFF
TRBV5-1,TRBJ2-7,CASSIKEAPPAEQYF
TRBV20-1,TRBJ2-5,CSTRVGAETQYF
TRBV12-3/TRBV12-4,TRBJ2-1,CASRKLAGQGYNEQFF
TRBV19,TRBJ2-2,CASSIVTGTSAGELFF
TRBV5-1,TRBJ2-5,CASSLGRVATETQYF
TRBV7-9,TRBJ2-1,CASSLSGLAGYNEQFF
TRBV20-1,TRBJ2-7,CSARERDRWGRGSSYEQYF
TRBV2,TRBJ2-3,CASSEADTQYF
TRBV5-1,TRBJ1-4,CASSQARGSNEKLFF
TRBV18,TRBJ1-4,CASSPQEKLFF
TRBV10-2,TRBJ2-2,CASSDLGVTGELFF
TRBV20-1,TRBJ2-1,CSARVTGRRNEQFF
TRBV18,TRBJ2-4,CASSPKNIQYF
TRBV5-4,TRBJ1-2,CASSPRGALGYTF
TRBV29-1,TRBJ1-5,CSVVTGPSNQSQHF
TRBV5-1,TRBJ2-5,CASSESGQETQYF
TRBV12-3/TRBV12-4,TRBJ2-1,CASSPGRRDSLDEQFF
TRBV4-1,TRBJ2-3,CASSQVGQLTDTQYF
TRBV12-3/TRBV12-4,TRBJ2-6,CASSSPGGGANVLTF
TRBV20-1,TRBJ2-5,CSARAGLAGLQETQYF
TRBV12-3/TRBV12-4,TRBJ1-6,CASSFRGFVGSPLHF
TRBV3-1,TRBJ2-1,CASSQVAENEQFF
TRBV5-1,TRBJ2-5,CASSLKLTETQYF
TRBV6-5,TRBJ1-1,CASSTTSGVNRNTEAFF
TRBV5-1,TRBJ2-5,CASTREVGTTETQYF
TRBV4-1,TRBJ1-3,CASSQGFGGGHTIYF
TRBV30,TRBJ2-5,CAWSGRSTQYF
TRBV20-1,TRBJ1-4,CSARLGPGRNEKLFF
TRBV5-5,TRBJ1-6,CASSAGTRNNSPLHF